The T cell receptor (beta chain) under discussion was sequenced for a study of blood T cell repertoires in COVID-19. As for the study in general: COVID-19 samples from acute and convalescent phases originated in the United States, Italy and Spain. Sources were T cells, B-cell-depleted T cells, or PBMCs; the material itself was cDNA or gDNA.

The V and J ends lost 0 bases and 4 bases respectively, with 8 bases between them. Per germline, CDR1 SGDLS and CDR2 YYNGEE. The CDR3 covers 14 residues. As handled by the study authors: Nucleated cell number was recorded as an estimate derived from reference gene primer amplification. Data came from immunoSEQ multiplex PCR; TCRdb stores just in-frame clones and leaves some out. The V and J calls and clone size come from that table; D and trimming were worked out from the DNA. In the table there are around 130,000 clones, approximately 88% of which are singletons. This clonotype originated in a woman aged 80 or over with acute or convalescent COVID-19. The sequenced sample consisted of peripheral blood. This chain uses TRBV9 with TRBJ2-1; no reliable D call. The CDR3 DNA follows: TGTGCCAGCAGCGTAGGGGTAGCTTACAATGAGCAGTTCTTC. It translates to CASSVGVAYNEQFF.